This T cell receptor beta chain was observed in a study of blood T cell repertoires in COVID-19. The CDR3 sequence is 17 residues long. Germline CDR1 and CDR2: SGHRS and YFSETQ. V was trimmed by 0 bases and J by 4 bases, leaving 16 bases between them. How the authors handled the data: Amplification of reference gene primers provided the estimated nucleated cell counts. Data came from immunoSEQ multiplex PCR; TCRdb stores just in-frame clones and leaves some out. That table is the source of V, J and clone size, and D and trimming were worked out from the DNA. The table lists about 180,000 clones, roughly nine tenths of them singletons, with less than 25% in the top ten.

Sequences were obtained from peripheral blood. This sequence was found in a man aged 70-80 years with active or convalescent COVID-19. This chain links TRBV5-1 with TRBJ2-2, with a weak D call TRBD1 (6 bases). This CDR3 is CASSLATGGLGTGELFF. The CDR3 region has the DNA TGCGCCAGCAGCTTGGCGACAGGCGGTTTGGGCACCGGGGAGCTGTTTTTT.